One TCR beta chain is described in this entry. The antigen remains unidentified. These data are taken from a study of long-term antiretroviral therapy in people with HIV. The CDR3 is 14 residues long. J was trimmed by 0 bases and V by 5 bases; bases with no gene match: 3. The germline gives CDR1 LGHNA, CDR2 YNFKEQ. Run at survey level, the immunoSEQ assay was version v3.0. Sequencing was intended to reach about 40,000-55,000 T-cell genomes per sample. Sequenced by immunoSEQ multiplex PCR; TCRdb stores in-frame clones only, minus some. The sample has around 8,600 clones; 78% are singletons. The study, taken as a whole, reports: Possibly under older ART regimens, blood was drawn between about 2003 and 2018. Relative to control repertoires, HIV repertoires exhibited narrower CDR3 length ranges. Information on adherence, resistance and therapy changes was unavailable.

The receptor's source is a man aged 40-49 years with HIV. Sequenced material: unsorted PBMCs, taken 0.6 years before starting antiretroviral therapy. V is TRBV4-2 and J is TRBJ2-7, with 8 bases that match TRBD1. The CDR3 protein is CASSTDRGSYEQYF. DNA for the CDR3: TGTGCCAGCAGCACCGACAGGGGCTCCTACGAGCAGTACTTC.